The sequence of this TCR beta chain was determined in a study of blood T cell repertoires in COVID-19. In the study overall: The origin of the acute and convalescent COVID-19 samples was the United States, Italy and Spain. In each case, the material was cDNA or gDNA derived from T cells, B-cell-depleted T cells, or PBMCs.

In the authors' workflow: Nucleated cell counts were estimated from reference gene primer amplification. Clones were sequenced by immunoSEQ multiplex PCR, and TCRdb holds only the in-frame ones, with some missing. Clonal size and the V and J genes are those of that table, whereas D and trimming came from the DNA. The sample lists about 170,000 clones, about 80% occurring once. The CDR3 extends over 13 amino acids. V lost 7 bases to trimming and J lost 10 bases, with 16 bases between them. Germline V gene lookup returns CDR1 MDHEN and CDR2 SYDVKM. This TCR derives from a human donor with acute or convalescent COVID-19. The donor label of this sample is uncertain. Specimen: peripheral blood. This chain connects TRBV28 to TRBJ1-4; D perhaps matches TRBD1 (6 bases). CDR3 protein: CASTPSGGRKLFF. CDR3 nucleotide sequence: TGTGCCAGCACCCCCTCGGGGGGGCGAAAACTGTTTTTT.